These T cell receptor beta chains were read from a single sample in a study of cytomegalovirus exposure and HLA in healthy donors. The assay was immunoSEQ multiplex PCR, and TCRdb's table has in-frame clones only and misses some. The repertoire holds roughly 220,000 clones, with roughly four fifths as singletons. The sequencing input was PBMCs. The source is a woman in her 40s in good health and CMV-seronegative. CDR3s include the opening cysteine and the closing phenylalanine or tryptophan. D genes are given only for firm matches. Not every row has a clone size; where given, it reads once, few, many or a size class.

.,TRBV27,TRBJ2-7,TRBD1,TGTGCCAGCAGTACTCGGGACAGCGATGCCTACGAGCAGTACTTC,CASSTRDSDAYEQYF
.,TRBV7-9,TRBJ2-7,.,TGTGCCAGCAGCTCCTCAGGGGACGAGCAGTACTTC,CASSSSGDEQYF
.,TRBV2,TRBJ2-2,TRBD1,TGTGCCAGCAGTGAATCCGGGACAGACACCGGGGAGCTGTTTTTT,CASSESGTDTGELFF
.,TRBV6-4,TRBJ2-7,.,TGTGCCAGCAGTGACACAAAACGGGACTCCCTCGGCGAGCAGTACTTC,CASSDTKRDSLGEQYF
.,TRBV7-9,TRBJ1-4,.,TGTGCCAGCAGCTCTGGCCTTGCAACTAATGAAAAACTGTTTTTT,CASSSGLATNEKLFF
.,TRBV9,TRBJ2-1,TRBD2,TGTGCCAGCAGCGTAGGCGGGAGTCCAAATGAGCAGTTCTTC,CASSVGGSPNEQFF
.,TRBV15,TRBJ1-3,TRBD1,TGTGCCACCAGCAGAGACGGACAGGGCCCTGGAAACACCATATATTTT,CATSRDGQGPGNTIYF
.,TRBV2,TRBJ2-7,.,TGTGCCAGCAGGGAGGGAGGCTTTACAAGTCGGGAGCAGTACTTC,CASREGGFTSREQYF
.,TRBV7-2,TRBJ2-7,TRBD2,TGTGCCAGCAGCTTAGAAAGAGGAGCGGGAGTAAGGTACGAGCAGTACTTC,CASSLERGAGVRYEQYF
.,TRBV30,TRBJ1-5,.,TGTGCCTGGGGACGGGATAGCAATCAGCCCCAGCATTTT,CAWGRDSNQPQHF
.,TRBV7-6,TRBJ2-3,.,TGTGCCAGCAGCTCACAACCGGGACTCACAGATACGCAGTATTTT,CASSSQPGLTDTQYF
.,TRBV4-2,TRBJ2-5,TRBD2,TGTGCCAGCAGCCTTAGCGGGATAAGAGAGACCCAGTACTTC,CASSLSGIRETQYF
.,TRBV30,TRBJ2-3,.,TGTGCCTGGGGTTCATCCGGTGATACGCAGTATTTT,CAWGSSGDTQYF
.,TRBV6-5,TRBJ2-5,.,TGTGCCAGCAGTCAACGGGAGAGAGAGACCCAGTACTTC,CASSQRERETQYF
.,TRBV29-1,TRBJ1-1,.,TGCAGCGTTGTAGGGGTTGGGACTGAAGCTTTCTTT,CSVVGVGTEAFF
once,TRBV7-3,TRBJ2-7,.,TGTGCCAGCAGCGAGTACGGAGAACGCTACGAGCAGTACTTC,CASSEYGERYEQYF
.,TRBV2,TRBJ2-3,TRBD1,TGTGCCAGCAGCCAAGGGACAGGTTTTTCCACAGATACGCAGTATTTT,CASSQGTGFSTDTQYF
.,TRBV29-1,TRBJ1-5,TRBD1,TGCAGCGTTAGACAGGGGAGCAATCAGCCCCAGCATTTT,CSVRQGSNQPQHF
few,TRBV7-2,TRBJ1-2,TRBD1,TGTGCCAGCAGCCCTGGGACAGGGGGCGCGGGCTACACCTTC,CASSPGTGGAGYTF
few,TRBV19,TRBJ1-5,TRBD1,TGTGCCAGTAGGGTGACAGGGAAGGGGGATCAGCCCCAGCATTTT,CASRVTGKGDQPQHF
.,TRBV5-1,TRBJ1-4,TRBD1,TGCGCCAGCGGACAGGAAGGGGGGGAAAAACTGTTTTTT,CASGQEGGEKLFF
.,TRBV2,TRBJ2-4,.,TGTGCCAGCAGTGTTACGGAGTCGAACATTCAGTACTTC,CASSVTESNIQYF
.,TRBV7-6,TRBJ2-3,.,TGTGCCAGCAGCGGAGAGGAGGGCACAGATACGCAGTATTTT,CASSGEEGTDTQYF
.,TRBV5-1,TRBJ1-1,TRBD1,TGCGCCAGCAGCCGACCTCGGGACAGGGATTGGAACACTGAAGCTTTCTTT,CASSRPRDRDWNTEAFF
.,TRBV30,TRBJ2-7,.,TGTGCCTGGAGTGTGTCCACCTACGAGCAGTACTTC,CAWSVSTYEQYF
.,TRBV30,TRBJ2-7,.,TGTGCCTGGAATGCGGGACTCTACGAGCAGTACTTC,CAWNAGLYEQYF
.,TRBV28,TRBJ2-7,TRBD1,TGTGCCAGCAGTATCAGGGGGTCTCCCTACGAGCAGTACTTC,CASSIRGSPYEQYF
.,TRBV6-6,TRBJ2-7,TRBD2,TGTGCCAGCAGCCGACCCACTAGCGGGAGAAAAAGGCAGTACTTC,CASSRPTSGRKRQYF
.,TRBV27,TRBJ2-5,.,TGTGCCAGCAGTTTAACAGCAAGGATGGAGACCCAGTACTTC,CASSLTARMETQYF
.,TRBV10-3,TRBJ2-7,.,TGTGCCATCAGTGAGTCGACGAGGGAAAACTACGAGCAGTACTTC,CAISESTRENYEQYF